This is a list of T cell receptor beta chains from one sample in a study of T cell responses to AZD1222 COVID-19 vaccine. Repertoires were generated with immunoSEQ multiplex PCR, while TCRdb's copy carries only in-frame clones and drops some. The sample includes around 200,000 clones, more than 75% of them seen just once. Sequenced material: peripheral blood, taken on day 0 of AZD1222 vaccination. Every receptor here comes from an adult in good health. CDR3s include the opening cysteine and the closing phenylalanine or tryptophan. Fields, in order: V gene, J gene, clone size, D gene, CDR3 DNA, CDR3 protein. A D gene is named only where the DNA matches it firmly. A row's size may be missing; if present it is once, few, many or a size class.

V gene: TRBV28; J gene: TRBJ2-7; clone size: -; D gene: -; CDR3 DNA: TGTGCCAGCAGTTTATGGGCTAGACAAGGCCCCCAGGGTTGGGATGAGCAGTACTTC; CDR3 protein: CASSLWARQGPQGWDEQYF
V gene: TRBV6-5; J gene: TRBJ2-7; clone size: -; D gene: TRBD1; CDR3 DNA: TGTGCCAGCGGGGCCACAGGGGGGTCCTACGAGCAGTACTTC; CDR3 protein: CASGATGGSYEQYF
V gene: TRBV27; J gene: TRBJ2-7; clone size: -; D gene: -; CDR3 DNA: TGTGCCAGCAGGGGCTACTACGAGCAGTACTTC; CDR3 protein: CASRGYYEQYF
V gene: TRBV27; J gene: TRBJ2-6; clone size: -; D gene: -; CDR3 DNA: TGTGCCAGCAGTTGGGTTCCTGGGGCCAACGTCCTGACTTTC; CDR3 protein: CASSWVPGANVLTF
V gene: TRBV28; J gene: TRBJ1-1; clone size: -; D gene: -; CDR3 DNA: TGTGCCAGCAGCCCGGGGGGGGTTGAAGCTTTCTTT; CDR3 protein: CASSPGGVEAFF
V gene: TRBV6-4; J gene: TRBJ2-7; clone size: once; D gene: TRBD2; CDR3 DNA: TGTGCCAGCAGTGACTCGAACCTTCACCCTTCTAGCGGGTTATCCTACGAGCAGTACTTC; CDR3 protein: CASSDSNLHPSSGLSYEQYF
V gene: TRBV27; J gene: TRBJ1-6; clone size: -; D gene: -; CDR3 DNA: TGTGCCAGCAGTTCTTCAGGGCCCAGCTCCTATAATTCACCCCTCCACTTT; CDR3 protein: CASSSSGPSSYNSPLHF
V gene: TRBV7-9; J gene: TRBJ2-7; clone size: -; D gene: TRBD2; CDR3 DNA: TGTGCCAGCAGCGGGGGGCTGACTAGCGGGTCCTACGAGCAGTACTTC; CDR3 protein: CASSGGLTSGSYEQYF
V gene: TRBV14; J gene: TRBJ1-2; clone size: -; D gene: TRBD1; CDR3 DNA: TGTGCCAGCAGCCCGAGGACAGGGGATGGCTACACCTTC; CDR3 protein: CASSPRTGDGYTF
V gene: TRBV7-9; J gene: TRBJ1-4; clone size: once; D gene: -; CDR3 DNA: TGTGCCAGCAGCCCCCGAGGTCATTCGGCTAATGAAAAACTGTTTTTT; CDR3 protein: CASSPRGHSANEKLFF
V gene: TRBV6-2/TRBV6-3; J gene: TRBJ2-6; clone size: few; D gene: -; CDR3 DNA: TGTGCCAGCAGTTACGGGGGGCGCTCTGGGGCCAACGTCCTGACTTTC; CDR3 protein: CASSYGGRSGANVLTF
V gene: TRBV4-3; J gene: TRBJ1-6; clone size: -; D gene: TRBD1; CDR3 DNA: TGCGCCAGCAGCCAACCCGCGACAGGGGAGGGTTCACCCCTCCACTTT; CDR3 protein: CASSQPATGEGSPLHF
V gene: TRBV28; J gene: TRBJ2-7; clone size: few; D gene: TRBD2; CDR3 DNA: TGTGCCAGCATGTCTAGCGGGAGAACGGTCTACGAGCAGTACTTC; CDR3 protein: CASMSSGRTVYEQYF
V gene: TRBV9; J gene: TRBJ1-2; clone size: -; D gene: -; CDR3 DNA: TGTGCCAGCAGCGCTCCCCGACAGGCAAAGAACTATGGCTACACCTTC; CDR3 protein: CASSAPRQAKNYGYTF
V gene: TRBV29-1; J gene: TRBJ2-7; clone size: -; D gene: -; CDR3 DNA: TGCAGCGTTGGACCGATCAACGAGCAGTACTTC; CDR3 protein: CSVGPINEQYF
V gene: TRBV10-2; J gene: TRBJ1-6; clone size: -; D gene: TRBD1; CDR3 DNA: TGCGCCAGCAGTGACCCGGCAGGGGGAAGGGGGAATTCACCCCTCCACTTT; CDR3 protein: CASSDPAGGRGNSPLHF
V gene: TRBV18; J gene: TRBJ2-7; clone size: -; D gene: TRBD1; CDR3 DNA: TGTGCCAGCTCACCTACAACAGGGGGCTACGAGCAGTACTTC; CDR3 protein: CASSPTTGGYEQYF
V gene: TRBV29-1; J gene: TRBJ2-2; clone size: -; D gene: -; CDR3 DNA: TGCAGCGTAGGGAACACCGGGGAGCTGTTTTTT; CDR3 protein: CSVGNTGELFF
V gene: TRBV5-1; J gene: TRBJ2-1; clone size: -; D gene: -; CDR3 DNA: TGCGCCAGCAGCTTGGTAGCAGGGAACAATGAGCAGTTCTTC; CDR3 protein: CASSLVAGNNEQFF
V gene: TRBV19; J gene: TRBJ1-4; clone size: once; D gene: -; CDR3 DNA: TGTGCCAGTAGTATTTTCTCGGTCGGGGGGCCGGGGGCAACTAATGAAAAACTGTTTTTT; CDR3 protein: CASSIFSVGGPGATNEKLFF
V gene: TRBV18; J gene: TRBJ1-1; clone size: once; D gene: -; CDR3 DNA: TGTGCCAGCTCGCCCATTTCAGGTCTTACGAACACTGAAGCTTTCTTT; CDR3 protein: CASSPISGLTNTEAFF
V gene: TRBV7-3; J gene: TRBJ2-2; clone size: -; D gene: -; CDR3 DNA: TGTGCCAGCAGCTTAGGTCTTAACACCGGGGAGCTGTTTTTT; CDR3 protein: CASSLGLNTGELFF
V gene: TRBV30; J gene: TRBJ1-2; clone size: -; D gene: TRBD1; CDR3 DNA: TGTGCCTATGACGGGACAGGCCTAGGAAGGGATGGCTACACCTTC; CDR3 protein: CAYDGTGLGRDGYTF
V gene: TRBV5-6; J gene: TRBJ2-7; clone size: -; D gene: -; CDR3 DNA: TGTGCCAGCAGCTTGAGAACAGGCCTTTACGAGCAGTACTTC; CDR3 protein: CASSLRTGLYEQYF
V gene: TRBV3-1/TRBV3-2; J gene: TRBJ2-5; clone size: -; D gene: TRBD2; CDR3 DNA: TGTGCCAGCAGCCAAGGAGGGACTAGCGGGAAAGAGACCCAGTACTTC; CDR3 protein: CASSQGGTSGKETQYF
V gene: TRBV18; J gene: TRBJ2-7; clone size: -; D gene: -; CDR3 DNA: TGTGCCAGCTCACGAAACGGTGGAACGGGTGGCTCCTACGAGCAGTACTTC; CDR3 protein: CASSRNGGTGGSYEQYF
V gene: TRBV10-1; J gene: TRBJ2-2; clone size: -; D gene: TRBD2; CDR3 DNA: TGCGCCAGCAGTGACCCCACTGGGGCTAGCGGGAGTAGCGACGGGGAGCTGTTTTTT; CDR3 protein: CASSDPTGASGSSDGELFF
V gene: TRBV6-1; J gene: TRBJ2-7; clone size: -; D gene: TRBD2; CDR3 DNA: TGTGCCAGCAGTGAAGAAGGACTAGCGGATTACGAGCAGTACTTC; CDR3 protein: CASSEEGLADYEQYF
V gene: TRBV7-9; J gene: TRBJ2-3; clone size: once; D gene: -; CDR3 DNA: TGTGCCAGCATGGGTCGGGGGTGGACAGATACGCAGTATTTT; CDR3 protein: CASMGRGWTDTQYF
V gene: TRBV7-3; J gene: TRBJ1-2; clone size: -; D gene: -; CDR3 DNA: TGTGCCAGCAGCTTAGATCGGGGTGATGGCTACACCTTC; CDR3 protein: CASSLDRGDGYTF
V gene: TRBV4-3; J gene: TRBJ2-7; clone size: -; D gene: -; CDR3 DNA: TGCGCCAGCAGCCAAGATGGTCTAGCACGGTACGAGCAGTACTTC; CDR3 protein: CASSQDGLARYEQYF
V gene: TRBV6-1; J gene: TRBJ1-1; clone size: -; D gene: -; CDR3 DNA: TGTGCCAGCAGCCTGATGTTGAACACTGAAGCTTTCTTT; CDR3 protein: CASSLMLNTEAFF
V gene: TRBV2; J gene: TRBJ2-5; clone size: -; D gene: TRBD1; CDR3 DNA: TGTGCCAGCGTCTTGGGACAGTACCAAGAGACCCAGTACTTC; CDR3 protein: CASVLGQYQETQYF
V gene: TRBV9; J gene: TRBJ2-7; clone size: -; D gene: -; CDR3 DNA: TGTGCCAGCAGCGTAGGTTTTTTGGGGGACGTCCCCTACGAGCAGTACTTC; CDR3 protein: CASSVGFLGDVPYEQYF
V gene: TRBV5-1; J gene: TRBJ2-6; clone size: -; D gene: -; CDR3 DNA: TGCGCCAGCAGCCGGGGCCCAGGCGCCACTGGGGCCAACGTCCTGACTTTC; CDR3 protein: CASSRGPGATGANVLTF
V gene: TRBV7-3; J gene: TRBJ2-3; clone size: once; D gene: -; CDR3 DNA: TGTGCCAGCAGCTTAGCTTCGGGGGGCACAGATACGCAGTATTTT; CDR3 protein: CASSLASGGTDTQYF
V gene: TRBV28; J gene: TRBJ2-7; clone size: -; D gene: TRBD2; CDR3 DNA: TGTGCCAGCAGTCGATCCGGGACTAGAAGGGGCGAGCAGTACTTC; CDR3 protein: CASSRSGTRRGEQYF
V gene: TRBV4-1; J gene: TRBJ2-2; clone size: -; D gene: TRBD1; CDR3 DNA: TGCGCCAGCAGCCAGGGGGACAGGAACACCGGGGAGCTGTTTTTT; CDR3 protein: CASSQGDRNTGELFF
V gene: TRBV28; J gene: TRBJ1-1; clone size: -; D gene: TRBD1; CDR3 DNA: TGTGCCAGCAGTCCCGGGACAGGGGCTGAAGCTTTCTTT; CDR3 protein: CASSPGTGAEAFF
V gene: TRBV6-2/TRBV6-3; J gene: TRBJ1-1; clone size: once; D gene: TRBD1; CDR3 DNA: TGTGCCAGCAGTTGGCGGACAGGGGTAAACACTGAAGCTTTCTTT; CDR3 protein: CASSWRTGVNTEAFF
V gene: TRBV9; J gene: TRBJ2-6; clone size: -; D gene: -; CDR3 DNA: TGTGCCAGCAGTCATAGAACCCAACGCCTCTCTGGGGCCAACGTCCTGACTTTC; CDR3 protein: CASSHRTQRLSGANVLTF
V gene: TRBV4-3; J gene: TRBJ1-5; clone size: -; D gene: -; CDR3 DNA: TGCGCCAGCAGCCAGGACCGGGATAGCAATCAGCCCCAGCATTTT; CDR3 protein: CASSQDRDSNQPQHF
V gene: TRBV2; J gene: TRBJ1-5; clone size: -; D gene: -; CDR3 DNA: TGTGCCAGCAGAAGGGACGGAGATAGCAATCAGCCCCAGCATTTT; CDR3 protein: CASRRDGDSNQPQHF
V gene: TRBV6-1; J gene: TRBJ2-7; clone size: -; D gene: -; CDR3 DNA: TGTGCCAGCAGTGAAGGCGTCAGTAGGTTCAACGAGCAGTACTTC; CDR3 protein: CASSEGVSRFNEQYF
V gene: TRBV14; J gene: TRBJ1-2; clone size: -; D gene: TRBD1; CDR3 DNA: TGTGCCAGCAGCCAACAAGGGGGCAATCTCTATGGCTACACCTTC; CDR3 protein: CASSQQGGNLYGYTF
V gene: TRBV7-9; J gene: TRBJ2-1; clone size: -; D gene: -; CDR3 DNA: TGTGCCAGCAGCTTAGTGAGGGATATCGATGAGCAGTTCTTC; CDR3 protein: CASSLVRDIDEQFF
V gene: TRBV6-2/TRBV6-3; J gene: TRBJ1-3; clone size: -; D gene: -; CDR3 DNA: TGTGCCAGCAGCAACGCGGGGGCAGGCACCATATATTTT; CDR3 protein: CASSNAGAGTIYF
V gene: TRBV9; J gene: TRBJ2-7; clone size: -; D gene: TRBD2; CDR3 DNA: TGTGCCAGCAGCGTATCGGGGGGGTCCGGCTACGAGCAGTACTTC; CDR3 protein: CASSVSGGSGYEQYF
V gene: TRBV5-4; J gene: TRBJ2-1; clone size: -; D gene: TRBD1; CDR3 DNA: TGTGCCAGCAGCGGATGGGACAGCGACTCGGTTGACAATGAGCAGTTCTTC; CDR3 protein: CASSGWDSDSVDNEQFF
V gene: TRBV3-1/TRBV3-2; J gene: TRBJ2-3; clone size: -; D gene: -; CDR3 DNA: TGTGCCAGCAGCCCAGAGGGTGGACGGGGGTTCACAGATACGCAGTATTTT; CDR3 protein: CASSPEGGRGFTDTQYF
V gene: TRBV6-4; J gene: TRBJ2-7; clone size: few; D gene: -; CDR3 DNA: TGTGCCAGCCCTGGCGGCCAGGCCAGCTCCTACGAGCAGTACTTC; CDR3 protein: CASPGGQASSYEQYF
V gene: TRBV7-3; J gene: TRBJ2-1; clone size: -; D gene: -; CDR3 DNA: TGTGCCAGCAGCTTCGAATACGGTGAGCAGTTCTTC; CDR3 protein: CASSFEYGEQFF
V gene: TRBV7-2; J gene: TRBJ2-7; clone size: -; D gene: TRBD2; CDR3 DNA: TGTGCCAGCAGCTTAGGCGGGAGGGGTCCCTACGAGCAGTACTTC; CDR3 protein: CASSLGGRGPYEQYF
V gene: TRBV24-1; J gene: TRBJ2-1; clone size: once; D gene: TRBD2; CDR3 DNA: TGTGCCACCAGTGATGCTAGCGGGGGCGATGAGCAGTTCTTC; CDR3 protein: CATSDASGGDEQFF